This T cell receptor (beta chain) was found in a study of blood T cell repertoires in COVID-19. Study at large: Samples taken during acute and convalescent COVID-19 were collected in the United States, Italy and Spain. T cells, B-cell-depleted T cells, or PBMCs provided the cDNA or gDNA that served as material.

Original processing methods: Researchers report that nucleated cell counts were estimated from reference gene primer amplification. Libraries were prepared by immunoSEQ multiplex PCR; TCRdb keeps only in-frame clonotypes and omits some of them. V, J and clone size are those of that table, while D and trimming were read from the DNA. The sample gives about 96,000 clones, around 85% of which show up once; 17% is in the top ten. The material sequenced was peripheral blood. This clonotype was sampled from a woman in her sixties with acute or convalescent COVID-19.

The CDR3 region is CASSQFTGGGGTEAFF. CDR3 coding DNA: TGCGCCAGCAGCCAATTTACAGGGGGAGGAGGGACTGAAGCTTTCTTT. The chain carries TRBV5-1 and TRBJ1-1, with 8 bases lining up with TRBD1. The CDR3 totals 16 residues. Germline V gene data show CDR1 as SGHRS and CDR2 as YFSETQ. The V gene end was trimmed by 4 bases and the J gene end by 5 bases; junction bases not matched to a gene: 13.